This entry concerns a single T cell receptor (beta chain). After removal of 5 bases from V and 0 bases from J, the junction contained 9 bases not matched to a gene. CDR3 length: 18 residues. Germline values: CDR1 LNHDA, CDR2 SQIVND (reference sequence). The data originate from a study of blood T cell repertoires in COVID-19. Per the study methods: Reference gene primer amplification gave estimated nucleated cell counts. The repertoire was sequenced with immunoSEQ multiplex PCR; TCRdb's copy has only in-frame clones and lacks some. From that table come the V and J calls and clone size; the DNA was used to work out D and trimming. The table shows about 270,000 clones, with 85% to 90% occurring only once. Two negative PCRs, clearance, or symptom resolution had been documented for recovered Cohort 3 donors.

The gene calls are TRBV19 and TRBJ2-6; 8 nucleotides agree with TRBD1. The TCR was taken from an older woman who had recovered from COVID-19. The sequencing input was PBMCs or T cells enriched from blood (not recorded which). The CDR3 nucleotides are TGTGCCAGTAGTCCTCGGACAGGGTTTGTCTCTGGGGCCAACGTCCTGACTTTC. It specifies CASSPRTGFVSGANVLTF.